The T cell receptor (beta chain) under discussion was sequenced for a study of shared clonotypes between healthy human individuals. Only a few counts were recorded for this clone. The data were produced by immunoSEQ multiplex PCR, yet TCRdb's version contains in-frame clones alone and is incomplete. Here the sample spans 450,000 to 500,000 clones, about 82% being singletons. The germline CDR1 and CDR2 sequences are MDHEN and SYDVKM. The CDR3 totals 14 residues. Trimming removed 9 bases at V and 2 bases at J, with 16 bases between. This chain connects TRBV28 to TRBJ1-2, with D perhaps TRBD1 (5 bases). The sequence was obtained from a woman aged 40 to 50 in good health. Some clones in this sample may be carry-over from other donors' samples. The sequenced material came from PBMCs. The CDR3 loop is CASLMGGVNYGYTF. In DNA, the CDR3 is TGTGCCAGTCTTATGGGGGGGGTGAACTATGGCTACACCTTC.